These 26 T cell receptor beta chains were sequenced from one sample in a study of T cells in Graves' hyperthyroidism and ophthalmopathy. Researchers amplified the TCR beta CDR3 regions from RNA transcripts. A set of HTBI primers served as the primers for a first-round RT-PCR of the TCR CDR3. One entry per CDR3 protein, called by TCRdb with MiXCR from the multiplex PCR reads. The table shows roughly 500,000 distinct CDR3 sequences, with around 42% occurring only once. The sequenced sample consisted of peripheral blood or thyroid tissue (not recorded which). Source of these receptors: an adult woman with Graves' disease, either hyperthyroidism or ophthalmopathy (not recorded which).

The CDR3 here is CATSGTSTTGELFF. The CDR3, as DNA: TGTGCCACCAGCGGGACTAGCACCACCGGGGAGCTGTTTTTT. This sequence joins TRBV10-3 and TRBJ2-2, with 9 nucleotides matching TRBD2. The CDR3 is made up of 14 amino acids. Trimming cost V 10 bases and J 4 bases; bases outside gene matches: 7. Germline V gene sequence: CDR1 ENHRY, CDR2 SYGVKD.

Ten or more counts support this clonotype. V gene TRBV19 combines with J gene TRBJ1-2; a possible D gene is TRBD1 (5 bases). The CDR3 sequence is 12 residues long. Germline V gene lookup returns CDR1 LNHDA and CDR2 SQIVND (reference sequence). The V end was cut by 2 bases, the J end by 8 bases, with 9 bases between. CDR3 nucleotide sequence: TGTGCCAGTAGTATAAAGGGGCGAGGCTACACCTTC. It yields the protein CASSIKGRGYTF.

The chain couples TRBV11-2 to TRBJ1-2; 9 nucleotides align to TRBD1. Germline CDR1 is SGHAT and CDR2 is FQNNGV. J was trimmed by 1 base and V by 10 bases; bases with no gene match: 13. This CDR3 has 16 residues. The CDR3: CAIQPTGGNLNYGYTF. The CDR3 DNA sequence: TGTGCCATCCAACCGACAGGGGGGAATCTTAACTATGGCTACACCTTC. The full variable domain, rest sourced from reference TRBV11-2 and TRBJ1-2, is EAGVAQSPRYKIIEKRQSVAFWCNPISGHATLYWYQQILGQGPKLLIQFQNNGVVDDSQLPKDRFSAERLKGVDSTLKIQPAKLEDSAVYLCAIQPTGGNLNYGYTFGSGTRLTVV.

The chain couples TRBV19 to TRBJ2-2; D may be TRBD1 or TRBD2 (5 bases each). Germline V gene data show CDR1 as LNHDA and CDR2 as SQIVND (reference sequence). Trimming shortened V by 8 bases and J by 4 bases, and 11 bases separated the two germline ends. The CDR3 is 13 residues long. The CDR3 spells CASRDGPTGELFF. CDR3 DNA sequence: TGTGCCAGTCGGGACGGCCCCACCGGGGAGCTGTTTTTT.

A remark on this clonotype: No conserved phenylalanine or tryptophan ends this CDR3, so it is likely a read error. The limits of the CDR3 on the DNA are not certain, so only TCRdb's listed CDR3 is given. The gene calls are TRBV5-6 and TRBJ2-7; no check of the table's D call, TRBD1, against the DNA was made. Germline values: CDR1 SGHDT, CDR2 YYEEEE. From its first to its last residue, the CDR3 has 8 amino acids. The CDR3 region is CASSYRDR.

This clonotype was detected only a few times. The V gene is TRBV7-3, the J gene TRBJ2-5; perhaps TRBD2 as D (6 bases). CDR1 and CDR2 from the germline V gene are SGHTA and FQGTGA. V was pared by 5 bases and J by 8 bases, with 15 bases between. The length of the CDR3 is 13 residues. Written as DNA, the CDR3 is TGTGCCAGCAGCCATCATCGCGGGAAAACCCAGTACTTC. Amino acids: CASSHHRGKTQYF.

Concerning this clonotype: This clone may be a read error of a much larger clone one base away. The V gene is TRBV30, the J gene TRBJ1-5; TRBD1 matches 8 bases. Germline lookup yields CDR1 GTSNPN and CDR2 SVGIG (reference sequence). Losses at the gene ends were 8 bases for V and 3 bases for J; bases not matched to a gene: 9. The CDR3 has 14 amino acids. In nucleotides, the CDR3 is TGTGCCCGGGCGGGGGACAGGACCAATCAGCCCCAGCATTTT. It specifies CARAGDRTNQPQHF.

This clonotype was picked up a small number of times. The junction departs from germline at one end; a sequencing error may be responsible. The CDR3 DNA reads as TGTGCCATCAGTGAAGGGGTGTTAGGAGAGACCCAGTACTTC. The encoded protein is CAISEGVLGETQYF. This chain joins TRBV6-1 and TRBJ2-5, with a weak D call TRBD1 (5 bases). Germline V gene lookup returns CDR1 MNHNS and CDR2 SASEGT. CDR3 length: 14 residues.

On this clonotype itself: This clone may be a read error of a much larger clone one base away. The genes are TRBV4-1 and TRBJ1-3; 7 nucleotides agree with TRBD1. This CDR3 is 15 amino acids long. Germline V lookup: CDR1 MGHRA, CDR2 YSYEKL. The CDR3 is CASSHLDRRGNAIYF. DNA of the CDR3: TGCGCCAGCAGCCACCTGGACAGGCGGGGAAACGCCATATATTTT.

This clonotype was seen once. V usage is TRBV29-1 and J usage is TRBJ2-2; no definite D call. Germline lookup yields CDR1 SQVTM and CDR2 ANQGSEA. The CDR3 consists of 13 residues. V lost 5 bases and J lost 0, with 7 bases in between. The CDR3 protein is CSVCMSNTGELFF. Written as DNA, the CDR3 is TGCAGCGTTTGCATGTCGAACACCGGGGAGCTGTTTTTT.

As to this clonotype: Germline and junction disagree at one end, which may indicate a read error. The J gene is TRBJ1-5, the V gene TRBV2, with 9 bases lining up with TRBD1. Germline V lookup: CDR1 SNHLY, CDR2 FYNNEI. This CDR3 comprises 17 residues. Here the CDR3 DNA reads TGTGCTAGCAGGGGGGACAGGGACAGTTATGGCAATCAGCCCCAGCATTTT. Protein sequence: CASRGDRDSYGNQPQHF.

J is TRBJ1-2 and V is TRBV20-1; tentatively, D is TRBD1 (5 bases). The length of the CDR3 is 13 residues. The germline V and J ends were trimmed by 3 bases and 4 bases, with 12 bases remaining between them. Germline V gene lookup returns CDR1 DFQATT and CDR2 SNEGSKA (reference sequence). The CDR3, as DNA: TGCAGTGCTAGGAGCGACAGCCTCTATGGCTACACCTTC. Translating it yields CSARSDSLYGYTF.

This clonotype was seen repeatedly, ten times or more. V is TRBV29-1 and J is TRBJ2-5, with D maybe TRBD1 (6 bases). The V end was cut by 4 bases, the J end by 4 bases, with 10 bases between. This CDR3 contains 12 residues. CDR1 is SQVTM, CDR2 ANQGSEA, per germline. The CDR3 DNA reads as TGCAGCGTTGGGACAGCAGGAGAGACCCAGTACTTC. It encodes CSVGTAGETQYF.

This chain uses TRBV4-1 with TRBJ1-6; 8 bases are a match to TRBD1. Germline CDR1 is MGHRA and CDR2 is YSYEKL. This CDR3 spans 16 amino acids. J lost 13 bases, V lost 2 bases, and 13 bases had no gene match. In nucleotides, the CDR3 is TGCGCCAGCAGCCAACAGGGGGCGCCCCTTCGATGGCCCCTCCACTTT. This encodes CASSQQGAPLRWPLHF.

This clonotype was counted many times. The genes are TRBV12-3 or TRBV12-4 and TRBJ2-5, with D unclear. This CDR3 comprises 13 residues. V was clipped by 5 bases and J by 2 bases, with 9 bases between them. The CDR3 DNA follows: TGTGCCAGCAGTACGAGTATACAAGAGACCCAGTACTTC. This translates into CASSTSIQETQYF.

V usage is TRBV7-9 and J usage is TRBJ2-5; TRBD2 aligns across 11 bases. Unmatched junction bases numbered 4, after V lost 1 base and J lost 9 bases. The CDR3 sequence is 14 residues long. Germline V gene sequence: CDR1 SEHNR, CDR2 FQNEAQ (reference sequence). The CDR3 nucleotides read TGTGCCAGCAGCTTAGTTGGTAGCGGGAGGGCCCAGTACTTC. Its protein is CASSLVGSGRAQYF.

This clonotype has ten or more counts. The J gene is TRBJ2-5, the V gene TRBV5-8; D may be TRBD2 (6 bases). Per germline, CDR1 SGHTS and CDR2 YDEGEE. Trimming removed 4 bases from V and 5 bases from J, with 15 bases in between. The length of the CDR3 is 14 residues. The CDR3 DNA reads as TGTGCCAGCAGCGCGACGGGGGATTGGGAGACCCAGTACTTC. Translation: CASSATGDWETQYF.

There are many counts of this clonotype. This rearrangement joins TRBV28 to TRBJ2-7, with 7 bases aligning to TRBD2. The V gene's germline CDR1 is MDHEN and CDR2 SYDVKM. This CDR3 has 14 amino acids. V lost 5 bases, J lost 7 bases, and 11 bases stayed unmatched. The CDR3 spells CASSPPGGGGEQYF. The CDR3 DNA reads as TGTGCCAGCAGTCCGCCCGGCGGGGGAGGGGAGCAGTACTTC.

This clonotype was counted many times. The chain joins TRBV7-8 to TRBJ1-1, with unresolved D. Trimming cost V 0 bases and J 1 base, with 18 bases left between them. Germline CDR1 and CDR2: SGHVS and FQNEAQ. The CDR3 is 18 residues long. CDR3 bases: TGTGCCAGCAGCTTAGCGCTTATCGGAAGATCGAGGAACACTGAAGCTTTCTTT. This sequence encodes CASSLALIGRSRNTEAFF.

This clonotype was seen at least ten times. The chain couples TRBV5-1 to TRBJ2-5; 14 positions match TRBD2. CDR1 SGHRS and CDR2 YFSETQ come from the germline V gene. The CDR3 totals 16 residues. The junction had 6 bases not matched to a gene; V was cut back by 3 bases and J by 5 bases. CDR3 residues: CASSYGTSGSGETQYF. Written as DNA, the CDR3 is TGCGCCAGCAGCTACGGGACTAGCGGGAGCGGGGAGACCCAGTACTTC. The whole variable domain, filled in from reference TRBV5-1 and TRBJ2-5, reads KAGVTQTPRYLIKTRGQQVTLSCSPISGHRSVSWYQQTPGQGLQFLFEYFSETQRNKGNFPGRFSGRQFSNSRSEMNVSTLELGDSALYLCASSYGTSGSGETQYFGPGTRLLVL.

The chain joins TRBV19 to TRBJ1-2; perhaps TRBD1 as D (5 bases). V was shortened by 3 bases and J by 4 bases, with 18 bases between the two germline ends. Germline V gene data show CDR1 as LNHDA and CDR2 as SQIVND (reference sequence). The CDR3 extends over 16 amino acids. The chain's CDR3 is CASSITGAGNVYGYTF. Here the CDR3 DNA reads TGTGCCAGTAGTATCACGGGAGCAGGGAACGTCTATGGCTACACCTTC.

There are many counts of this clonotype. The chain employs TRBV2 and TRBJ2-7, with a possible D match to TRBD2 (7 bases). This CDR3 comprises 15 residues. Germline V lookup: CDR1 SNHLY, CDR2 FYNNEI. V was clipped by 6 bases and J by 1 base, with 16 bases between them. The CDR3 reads CASRTGGGNSYEQYF. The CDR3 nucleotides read TGTGCCAGCAGGACCGGCGGGGGCAATTCCTACGAGCAGTACTTC. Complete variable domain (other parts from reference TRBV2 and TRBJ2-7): EPEVTQTPSHQVTQMGQEVILRCVPISNHLYFYWYRQILGQKVEFLVSFYNNEISEKSEIFDDQFSVERPDGSNFTLKIRSTKLEDSAMYFCASRTGGGNSYEQYFGPGTRLTVT.

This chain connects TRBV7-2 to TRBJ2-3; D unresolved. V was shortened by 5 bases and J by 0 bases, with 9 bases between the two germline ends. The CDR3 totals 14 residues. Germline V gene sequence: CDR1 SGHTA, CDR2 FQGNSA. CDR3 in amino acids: CASSLDPSTDTQYF. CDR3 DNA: TGTGCCAGCAGCCTGGACCCTAGCACAGATACGCAGTATTTT.

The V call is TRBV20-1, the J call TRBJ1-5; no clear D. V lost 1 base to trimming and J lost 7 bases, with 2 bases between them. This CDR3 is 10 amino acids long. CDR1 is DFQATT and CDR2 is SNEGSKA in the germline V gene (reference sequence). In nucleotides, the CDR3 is TGCAGTGCTAGAGGGCAGCCCCAGCATTTT. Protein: CSARGQPQHF.

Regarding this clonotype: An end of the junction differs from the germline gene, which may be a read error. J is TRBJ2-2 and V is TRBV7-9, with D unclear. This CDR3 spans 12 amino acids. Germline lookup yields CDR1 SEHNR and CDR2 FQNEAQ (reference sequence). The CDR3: CASGLDDGELFF. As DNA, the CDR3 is TGTGCCAGCGGCTTAGATGACGGGGAGCTGTTTTTT.

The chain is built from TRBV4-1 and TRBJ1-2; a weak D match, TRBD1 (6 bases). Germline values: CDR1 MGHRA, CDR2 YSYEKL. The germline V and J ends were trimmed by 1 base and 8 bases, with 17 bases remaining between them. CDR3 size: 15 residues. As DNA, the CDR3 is TGCGCCAGCAGCCAAGTAGGCCCCTTGGGGGCCGGCTACACCTTC. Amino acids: CASSQVGPLGAGYTF.